The 20 T cell receptor beta chains listed next were all sequenced from one sample in a study of cytomegalovirus exposure and HLA in healthy donors. The PCR ran on 60 Vbeta and 13 Jbeta primers. Sequencing used immunoSEQ multiplex PCR; TCRdb keeps in-frame clones, though not all of them. The sample includes some 75,000 clones, about 79% of them seen just once. Material for sequencing was PBMCs. All receptors derive from a man aged 18 to 29 in good health and CMV-seropositive.

This clone appeared a single time. The gene calls are TRBV5-1 and TRBJ2-3, with D uncertain. CDR1 SGHRS and CDR2 YFSETQ come from the germline V gene. The CDR3 length is 15 residues. The V end was cut by 5 bases, the J end by 1 base, with 14 bases between. The CDR3 DNA follows: TGCGCCAGCAGTTTGCCAACCGAGGGCACAGATACGCAGTATTTT. Translated: CASSLPTEGTDTQYF.

This clone has a single count. CDR3: CSAARGGLVYEQYF. In nucleotides, the CDR3 is TGCAGCGCCGCGAGGGGGGGTCTCGTCTACGAGCAGTACTTC. This chain connects TRBV29-1 to TRBJ2-7; perhaps TRBD2 as D (7 bases). The germline gives CDR1 SQVTM, CDR2 ANQGSEA. Between the trimmed V and J ends, which lost 7 bases and 3 bases, there was a span of 19 bases. The CDR3 loop spans 14 amino acids.

The chain links TRBV4-2 to TRBJ1-1; 10 bases match TRBD1. V lost 1 base to trimming and J lost 8 bases; unmatched junction nucleotides: 13. CDR3 size: 17 residues. Germline loops: CDR1 LGHNA, CDR2 YNFKEQ. This CDR3 is CASSQVRDRGKRGEAFF. The CDR3 region has the DNA TGTGCCAGCAGCCAAGTACGGGACAGGGGCAAAAGGGGCGAAGCTTTCTTT.

The chain joins TRBV6-5 to TRBJ1-5, with D perhaps matching TRBD1 (6 bases). V lost 0 bases to trimming and J lost 3 bases, with 9 bases between them. The CDR3 spans 15 residues. Germline lookup yields CDR1 MNHEY and CDR2 SVGAGI. CDR3 coding DNA: TGTGCCAGCAGTTACTCAGGGGGAGCCAATCAGCCCCAGCATTTT. Its translation: CASSYSGGANQPQHF.

This sequence joins TRBV4-1 and TRBJ2-7, with 12 bases aligning to TRBD2. The V segment lost 0 bases and the J segment 0 bases; nucleotides outside the gene matches: 15. This CDR3 has 21 amino acids. Germline V gives CDR1 MGHRA, CDR2 YSYEKL. The CDR3 coding sequence is TGCGCCAGCAGCCAAGATAGAGGGCTAGCGGGAGGGCCCGGGGGCTCCTACGAGCAGTACTTC. Protein product: CASSQDRGLAGGPGGSYEQYF.

This chain uses TRBV6-1 with TRBJ2-7; no clear D gene. Trimming removed 6 bases from V and 3 bases from J, with 3 bases in between. Germline V gene data show CDR1 as MNHNS and CDR2 as SASEGT. The CDR3 extends over 10 amino acids. DNA for the CDR3: TGTGCCAGCAGCCGCTACGAGCAGTACTTC. Its protein product is CASSRYEQYF.

The V call is TRBV10-3, the J call TRBJ2-1, with 7 bases matching TRBD1. The CDR3 covers 12 residues. Trimming cost V 10 bases and J 6 bases; bases outside gene matches: 6. CDR1 ENHRY and CDR2 SYGVKD come from the germline V gene. The CDR3 loop is CATNDRANEQFF. The CDR3 coding sequence is TGTGCCACGAACGACAGGGCCAATGAGCAGTTCTTC.

This rearrangement joins TRBV4-1 to TRBJ2-7; D may be TRBD2 (5 bases). The CDR3 length is 13 residues. Trimming stripped 2 bases from V and 4 bases from J, with 9 bases between. CDR1 MGHRA and CDR2 YSYEKL come from the germline V gene. This CDR3 reads CASSQLEGYEQYF. The DNA for the CDR3 is TGCGCCAGCAGCCAACTAGAGGGTTACGAGCAGTACTTC.

The rearrangement links TRBV5-4 to TRBJ2-7; TRBD1 is a possible D gene (6 bases). This CDR3 is built from 16 residues. Trimming removed 4 bases from V and 7 bases from J, with 24 bases in between. Germline values: CDR1 SGHNT, CDR2 YYREEE (reference sequence). CDR3 in amino acids: CASSDLTRGQFSEQYF. For the CDR3, the DNA is TGTGCCAGCAGCGACCTGACTCGAGGACAGTTTTCGGAGCAGTACTTC.

This clone was detected once. V gene TRBV5-6 combines with J gene TRBJ1-2; TRBD1 matches 7 bases. J gave up 5 bases and V 0 bases, and 10 bases lay outside the gene matches. The length of the CDR3 is 16 residues. In germline, CDR1 is SGHDT, CDR2 YYEEEE. CDR3: CASSLGLGTASYGYTF. In nucleotides, the CDR3 is TGTGCCAGCAGCTTGGGACTTGGGACAGCGAGTTATGGCTACACCTTC. Full variable domain (outside the CDR3, taken from reference TRBV5-6 and TRBJ1-2): DAGVTQSPTHLIKTRGQQVTLRCSPKSGHDTVSWYQQALGQGPQFIFQYYEEEERQRGNFPDRFSGHQFPNYSSELNVNALLLGDSALYLCASSLGLGTASYGYTFGSGTRLTVV.

The CDR3 is CAAGRLTGELFF. In nucleotides, the CDR3 is TGCGCGGCGGGGAGATTAACCGGGGAGCTGTTTTTT. The chain couples TRBV29-1 to TRBJ2-2; the D gene is possibly TRBD2 (6 bases). Germline loops: CDR1 SQVTM, CDR2 ANQGSEA. The length of the CDR3 is 12 residues.

This sequence joins TRBV6-1 and TRBJ1-2, with D perhaps TRBD1 (5 bases). The V and J ends lost 0 bases and 8 bases respectively, with 16 bases between them. This CDR3 spans 15 amino acids. Germline CDR1 reads MNHNS; CDR2 reads SASEGT. The CDR3, as DNA: TGTGCCAGCAGTGAAGCGCAAGGGGTGCTTCGGGGCTACACCTTC. The encoded protein is CASSEAQGVLRGYTF.

The chain links TRBV7-8 to TRBJ1-3; the D is unclear. The CDR3 runs 16 residues. Germline V gene lookup returns CDR1 SGHVS and CDR2 FQNEAQ. V lost 5 bases and J 0 bases, leaving 14 bases between the germline ends. CDR3 coding DNA: TGTGCCAGCAGCGATACTCCCCCATTCTCTGGAAACACCATATATTTT. Protein sequence: CASSDTPPFSGNTIYF.

In this sample, this clone turned up a few times. The CDR3 DNA sequence: TGCAGTGCTAGACCTCAGGCTTTCTTT. Translated, it gives CSARPQAFF. This chain links TRBV20-1 with TRBJ1-1; D gene uncertain. Trimming cost V 2 bases and J 11 bases, with 6 bases left between them. This CDR3 is 9 amino acids long. The V gene's germline CDR1 is DFQATT and CDR2 SNEGSKA (reference sequence).

The rearrangement uses TRBV6-4 and TRBJ2-1; possible D gene TRBD2, 5 bases. Germline lookup yields CDR1 MRHNA and CDR2 SNTAGT. There are 18 residues in the CDR3. V was shortened by 0 bases and J by 7 bases, with 22 bases between the two germline ends. The CDR3 DNA sequence: TGTGCCAGCAGTGACTCCCCCCTGGCTCGGGAAGCTAGGAATGAGCAGTTCTTC. Protein sequence: CASSDSPLAREARNEQFF.

J is TRBJ1-5 and V is TRBV6-1; the D is unclear. Trimming took 6 bases from V and 3 from J, leaving 3 bases between them. The CDR3 extends over 11 amino acids. CDR1 and CDR2 from the germline V gene are MNHNS and SASEGT. CDR3 loop: CASSNNQPQHF. The CDR3 DNA is TGTGCCAGCAGCAACAATCAGCCCCAGCATTTT.

V usage is TRBV15 and J usage is TRBJ2-7; possibly TRBD2 for D (5 bases). The CDR3 runs to 13 residues. Germline V lookup: CDR1 LNHNV, CDR2 YYDKDF (reference sequence). With 7 bases removed from V and 1 base from J, the gap between germline ends came to 11 bases. CDR3 sequence reads: CATKRPGSYEQYF. The DNA for the CDR3 is TGTGCCACCAAGCGGCCTGGATCCTACGAGCAGTACTTC.

The chain recombines TRBV7-6 with TRBJ1-2; 8 bases align to TRBD1. The CDR3 length is 15 residues. Germline CDR1 SGHVS, CDR2 FNYEAQ. Trimming cost V 6 bases and J 8 bases; bases outside gene matches: 14. This chain's CDR3 is CASSRQPGQGWGYTF. The CDR3, as DNA: TGTGCCAGCAGTCGACAACCCGGACAGGGCTGGGGCTACACCTTC. The variable domain in full, with the rest retrieved from reference TRBV7-6 and TRBJ1-2, is GAGVSQSPRYKVTKRGQDVALRCDPISGHVSLYWYRQALGQGPEFLTYFNYEAQQDKSGLPNDRFSAERPEGSISTLTIQRTEQRDSAMYRCASSRQPGQGWGYTFGSGTRLTVV.

This clone came up a few times. The rearrangement links TRBV28 to TRBJ1-3; 8 bases match TRBD1. Germline V lookup: CDR1 MDHEN, CDR2 SYDVKM. V gave up 8 bases and J gave up 0 bases; unmatched junction bases: 3. CDR3 length: 14 amino acids. The CDR3 spells CASRQGISGNTIYF. The CDR3 DNA is TGTGCCAGCCGACAGGGGATCTCTGGAAACACCATATATTTT.

This rearrangement joins TRBV18 to TRBJ2-1; TRBD2 might be the D (5 bases). The V and J ends lost 3 bases and 7 bases respectively, with 13 bases between them. Germline V gene data show CDR1 as KGHSH and CDR2 as LQKENI. This CDR3 has 14 amino acids. This chain's CDR3 is CASSPFGRGNEQFF. The CDR3 DNA reads as TGTGCCAGCTCACCGTTTGGTCGGGGAAATGAGCAGTTCTTC.